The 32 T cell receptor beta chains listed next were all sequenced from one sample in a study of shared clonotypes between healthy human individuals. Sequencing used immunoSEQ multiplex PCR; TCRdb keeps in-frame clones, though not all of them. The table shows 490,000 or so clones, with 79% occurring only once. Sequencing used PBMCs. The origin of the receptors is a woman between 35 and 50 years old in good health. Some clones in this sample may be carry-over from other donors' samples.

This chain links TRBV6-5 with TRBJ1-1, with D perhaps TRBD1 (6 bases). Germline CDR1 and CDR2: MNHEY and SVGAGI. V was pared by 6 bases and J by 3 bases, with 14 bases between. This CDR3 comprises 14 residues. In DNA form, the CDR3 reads TGTGCCAGCAGGGGAACGGACAGCTACACTGAAGCTTTCTTT. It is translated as CASRGTDSYTEAFF.

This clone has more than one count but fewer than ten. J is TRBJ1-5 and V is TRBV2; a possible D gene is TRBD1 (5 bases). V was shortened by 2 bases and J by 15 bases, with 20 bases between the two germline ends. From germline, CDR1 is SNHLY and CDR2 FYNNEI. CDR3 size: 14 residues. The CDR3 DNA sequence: TGTGCCAGCAGTGAATCCCGGGACGCAGGACTCCTGCATTTT. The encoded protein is CASSESRDAGLLHF.

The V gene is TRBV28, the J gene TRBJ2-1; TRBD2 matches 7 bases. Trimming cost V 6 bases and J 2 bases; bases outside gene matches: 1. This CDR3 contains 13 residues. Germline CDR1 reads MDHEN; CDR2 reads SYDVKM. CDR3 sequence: CASSGLAYNEQFF. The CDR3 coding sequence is TGTGCCAGCAGCGGACTAGCCTACAATGAGCAGTTCTTC.

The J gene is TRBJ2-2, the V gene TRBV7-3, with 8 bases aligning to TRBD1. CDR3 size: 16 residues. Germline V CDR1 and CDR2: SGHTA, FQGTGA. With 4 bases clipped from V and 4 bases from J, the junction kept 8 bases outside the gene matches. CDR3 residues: CASSSRRQGSTGELFF. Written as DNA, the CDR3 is TGTGCCAGCAGCTCGCGACGACAGGGGAGCACCGGGGAGCTGTTTTTT.

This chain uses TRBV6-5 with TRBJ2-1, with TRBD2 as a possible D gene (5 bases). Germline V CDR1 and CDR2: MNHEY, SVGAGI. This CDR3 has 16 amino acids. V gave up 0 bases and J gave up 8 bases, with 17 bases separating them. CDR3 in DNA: TGTGCCAGCAGTTACTCCATCGGACTGTCTACCGATGAGCAGTTCTTC. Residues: CASSYSIGLSTDEQFF.

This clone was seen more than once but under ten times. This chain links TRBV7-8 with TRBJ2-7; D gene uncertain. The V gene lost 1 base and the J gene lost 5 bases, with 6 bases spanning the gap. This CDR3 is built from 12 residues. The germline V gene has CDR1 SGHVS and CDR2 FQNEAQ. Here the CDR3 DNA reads TGTGCCAGCAGCTTAGTCCTCCACGAGCAGTACTTC. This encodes CASSLVLHEQYF.

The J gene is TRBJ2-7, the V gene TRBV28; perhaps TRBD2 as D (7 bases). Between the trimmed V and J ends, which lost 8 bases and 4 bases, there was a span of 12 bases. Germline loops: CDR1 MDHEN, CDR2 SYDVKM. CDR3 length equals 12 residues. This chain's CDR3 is CASRGAGYEQYF. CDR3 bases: TGTGCCAGCCGGGGGGCGGGGTACGAGCAGTACTTC.

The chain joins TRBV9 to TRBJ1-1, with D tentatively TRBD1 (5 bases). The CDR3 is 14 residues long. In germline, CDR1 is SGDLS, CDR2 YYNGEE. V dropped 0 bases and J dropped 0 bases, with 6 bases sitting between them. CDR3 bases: TGTGCCAGCAGCGTAGCAGGGTTGAACACTGAAGCTTTCTTT. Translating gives CASSVAGLNTEAFF.

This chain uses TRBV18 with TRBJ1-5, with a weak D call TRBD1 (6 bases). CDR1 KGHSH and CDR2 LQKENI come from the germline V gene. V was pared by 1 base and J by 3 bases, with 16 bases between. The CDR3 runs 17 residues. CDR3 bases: TGTGCCAGCTCACCACGGAGGGGGGCGTTGGACAATCAGCCCCAGCATTTT. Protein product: CASSPRRGALDNQPQHF.

The CDR3 sequence: CASSLNSYNTGELFF. The CDR3 DNA sequence: TGTGCCAGCAGCTTAAACAGCTACAACACCGGGGAGCTGTTTTTT. V and J are TRBV7-2 and TRBJ2-2, with D unclear. CDR1 and CDR2 from the germline V gene are SGHTA and FQGNSA. V dropped 2 bases and J dropped 2 bases, with 9 bases sitting between them. The CDR3 loop spans 15 amino acids.

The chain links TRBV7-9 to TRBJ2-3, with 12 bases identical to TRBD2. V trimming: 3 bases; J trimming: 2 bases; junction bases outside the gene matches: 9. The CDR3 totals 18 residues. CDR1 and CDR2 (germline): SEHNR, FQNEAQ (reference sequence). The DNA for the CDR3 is TGTGCCAGCAGCTTTAAAAGGCTAGCGGGAGGGTACACAGATACGCAGTATTTT. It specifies CASSFKRLAGGYTDTQYF.

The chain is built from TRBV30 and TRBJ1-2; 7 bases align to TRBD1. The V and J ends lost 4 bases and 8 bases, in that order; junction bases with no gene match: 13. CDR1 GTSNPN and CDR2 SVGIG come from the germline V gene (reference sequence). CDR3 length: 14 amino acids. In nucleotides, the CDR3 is TGTGCCTGGAACCAGGGACAGTCGACCTTGGGCTACACCTTC. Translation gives CAWNQGQSTLGYTF. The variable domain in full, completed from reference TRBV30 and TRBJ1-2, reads SQTIHQWPATLVQPVGSPLSLECTVEGTSNPNLYWYRQAAGRGLQLLFYSVGIGQISSEVPQNLSASRPQDRQFILSSKKLLLSDSGFYLCAWNQGQSTLGYTFGSGTRLTVV.

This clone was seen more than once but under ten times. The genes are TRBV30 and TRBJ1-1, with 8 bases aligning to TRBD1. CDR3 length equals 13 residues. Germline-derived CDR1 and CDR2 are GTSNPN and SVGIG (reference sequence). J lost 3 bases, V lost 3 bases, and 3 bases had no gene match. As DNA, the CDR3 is TGTGCCTGGAGCAAGGACAGGGACACTGAAGCTTTCTTT. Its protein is CAWSKDRDTEAFF.

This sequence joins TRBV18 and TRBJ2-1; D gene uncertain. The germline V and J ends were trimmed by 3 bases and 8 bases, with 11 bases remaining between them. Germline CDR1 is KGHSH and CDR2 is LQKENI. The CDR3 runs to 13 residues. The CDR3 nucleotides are TGTGCCAGCTCACCCCCGGATCTGGATGAGCAGTTCTTC. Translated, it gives CASSPPDLDEQFF.

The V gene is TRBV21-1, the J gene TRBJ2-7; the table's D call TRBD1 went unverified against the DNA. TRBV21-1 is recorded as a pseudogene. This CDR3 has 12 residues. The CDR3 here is CARRDRLYEQYF. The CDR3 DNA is TGTGCCCGCCGGGACAGACTATACGAGCAGTACTTC.

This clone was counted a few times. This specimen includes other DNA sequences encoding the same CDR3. CDR3 sequence reads: CASSSSYGYTF. For the CDR3, the DNA is TGTGCCAGCAGTTCCTCCTATGGCTACACCTTC. This rearrangement joins TRBV28 to TRBJ1-2, with D hard to call. This CDR3 is built from 11 residues. Germline V gene data show CDR1 as MDHEN and CDR2 as SYDVKM. V lost 4 bases and J lost 4, with 4 bases in between.

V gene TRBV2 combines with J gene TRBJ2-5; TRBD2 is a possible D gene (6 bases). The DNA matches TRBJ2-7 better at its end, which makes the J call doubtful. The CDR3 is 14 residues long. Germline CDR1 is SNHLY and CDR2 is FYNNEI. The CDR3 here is CASKRLERNYEQYF. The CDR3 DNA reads TGTGCCAGCAAAAGACTAGAGCGGAACTACGAGCAGTACTTC.

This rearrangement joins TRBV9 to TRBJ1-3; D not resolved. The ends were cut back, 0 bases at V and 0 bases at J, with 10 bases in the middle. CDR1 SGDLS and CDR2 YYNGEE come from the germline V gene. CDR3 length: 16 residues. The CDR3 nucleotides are TGTGCCAGCAGCGTAGACTCTTTGAGCTCTGGAAACACCATATATTTT. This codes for CASSVDSLSSGNTIYF.

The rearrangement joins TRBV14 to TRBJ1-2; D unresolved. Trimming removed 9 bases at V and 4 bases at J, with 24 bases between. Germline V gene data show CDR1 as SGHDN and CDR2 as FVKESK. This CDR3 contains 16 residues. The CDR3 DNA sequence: TGTGCCAGGCAAGTTAAATCGGGTCCCCCTTCCTATGGCTACACCTTC. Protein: CARQVKSGPPSYGYTF.

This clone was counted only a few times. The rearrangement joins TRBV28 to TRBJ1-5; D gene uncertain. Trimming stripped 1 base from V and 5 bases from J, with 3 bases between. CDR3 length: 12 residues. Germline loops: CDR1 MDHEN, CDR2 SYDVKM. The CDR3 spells CASSLFDQPQHF. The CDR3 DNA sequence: TGTGCCAGCAGTTTATTCGATCAGCCCCAGCATTTT.

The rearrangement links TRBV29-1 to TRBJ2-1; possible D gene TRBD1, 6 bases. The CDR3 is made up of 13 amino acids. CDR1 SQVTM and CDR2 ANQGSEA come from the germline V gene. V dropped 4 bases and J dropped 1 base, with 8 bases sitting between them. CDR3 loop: CSVAQGSYNEQFF. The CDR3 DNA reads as TGCAGCGTTGCACAGGGATCCTACAATGAGCAGTTCTTC.

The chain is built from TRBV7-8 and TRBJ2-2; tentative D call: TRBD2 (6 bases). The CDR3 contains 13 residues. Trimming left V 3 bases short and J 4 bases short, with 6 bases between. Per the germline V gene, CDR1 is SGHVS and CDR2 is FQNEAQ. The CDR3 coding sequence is TGTGCCAGCAGCTTGACTAGCACCGGGGAGCTGTTTTTT. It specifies CASSLTSTGELFF.

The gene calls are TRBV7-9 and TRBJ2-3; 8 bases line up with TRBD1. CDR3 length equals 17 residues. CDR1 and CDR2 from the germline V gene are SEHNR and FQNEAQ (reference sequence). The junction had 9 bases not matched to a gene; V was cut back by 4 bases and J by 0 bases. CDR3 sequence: CASSSRTGPSSTDTQYF. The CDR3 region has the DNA TGTGCCAGCAGCTCCCGGACAGGGCCTTCTAGCACAGATACGCAGTATTTT. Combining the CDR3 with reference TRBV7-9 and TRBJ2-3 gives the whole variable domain DTGVSQNPRHKITKRGQNVTFRCDPISEHNRLYWYRQTLGQGPEFLTYFQNEAQLEKSRLLSDRFSAERPKGSFSTLEIQRTEQGDSAMYLCASSSRTGPSSTDTQYFGPGTRLTVL.

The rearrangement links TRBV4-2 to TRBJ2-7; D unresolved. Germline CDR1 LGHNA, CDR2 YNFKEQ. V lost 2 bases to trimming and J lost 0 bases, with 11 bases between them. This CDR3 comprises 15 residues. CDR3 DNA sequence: TGTGCCAGCAGCCAATCTCTAGGGCACTCCTACGAGCAGTACTTC. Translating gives CASSQSLGHSYEQYF.

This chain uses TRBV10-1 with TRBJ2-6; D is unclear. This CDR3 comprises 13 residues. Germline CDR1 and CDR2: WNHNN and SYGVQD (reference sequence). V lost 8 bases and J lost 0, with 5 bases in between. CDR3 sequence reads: CASSASGANVLTF. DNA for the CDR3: TGCGCCAGCTCTGCCTCTGGGGCCAACGTCCTGACTTTC.

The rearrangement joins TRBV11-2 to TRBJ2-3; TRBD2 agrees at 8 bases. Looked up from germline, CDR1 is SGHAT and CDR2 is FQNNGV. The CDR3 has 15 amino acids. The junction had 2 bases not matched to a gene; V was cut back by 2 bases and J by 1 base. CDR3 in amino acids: CASSLRAGGTDTQYF. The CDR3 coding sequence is TGTGCCAGCAGCTTAAGAGCGGGAGGCACAGATACGCAGTATTTT.

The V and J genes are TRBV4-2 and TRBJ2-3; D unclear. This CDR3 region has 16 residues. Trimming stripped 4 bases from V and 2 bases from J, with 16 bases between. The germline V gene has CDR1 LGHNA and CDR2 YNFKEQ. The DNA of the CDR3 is TGTGCCAGCAGCCTAAATCCCCTAGTGATCACAGATACGCAGTATTTT. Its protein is CASSLNPLVITDTQYF.

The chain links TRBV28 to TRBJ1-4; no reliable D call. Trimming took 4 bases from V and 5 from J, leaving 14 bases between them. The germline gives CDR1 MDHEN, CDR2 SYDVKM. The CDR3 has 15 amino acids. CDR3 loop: CASSSPGYGNEKLFF. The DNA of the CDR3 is TGTGCCAGCAGTTCCCCGGGGTACGGAAATGAAAAACTGTTTTTT. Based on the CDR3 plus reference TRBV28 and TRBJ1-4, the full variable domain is DVKVTQSSRYLVKRTGEKVFLECVQDMDHENMFWYRQDPGLGLRLIYFSYDVKMKEKGDIPEGYSVSREKKERFSLILESASTNQTSMYLCASSSPGYGNEKLFFGSGTQLSVL.

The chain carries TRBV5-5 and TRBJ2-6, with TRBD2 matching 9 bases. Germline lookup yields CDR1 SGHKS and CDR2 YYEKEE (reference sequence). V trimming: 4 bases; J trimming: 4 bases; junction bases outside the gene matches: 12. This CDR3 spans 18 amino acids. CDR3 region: CASSPGLAGQRGANVLTF. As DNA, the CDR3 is TGTGCCAGCAGCCCGGGACTAGCCGGCCAGAGGGGGGCCAACGTCCTGACTTTC.

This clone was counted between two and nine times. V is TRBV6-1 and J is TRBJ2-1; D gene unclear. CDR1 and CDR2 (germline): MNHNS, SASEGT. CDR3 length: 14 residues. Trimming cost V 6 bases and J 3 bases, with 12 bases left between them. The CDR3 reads CASRGNGLYNEQFF. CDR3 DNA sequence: TGTGCCAGCAGAGGGAATGGCCTCTACAATGAGCAGTTCTTC.

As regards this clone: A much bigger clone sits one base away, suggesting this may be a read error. CDR3 amino acids: CASSLGPGQPRHF. CDR3 nucleotide sequence: TGTGCCAGCAGTTTAGGTCCGGGTCAGCCCCGGCATTTT. J is TRBJ1-5 and V is TRBV28; no definite D call. The germline gives CDR1 MDHEN, CDR2 SYDVKM. The CDR3 is made up of 13 amino acids.

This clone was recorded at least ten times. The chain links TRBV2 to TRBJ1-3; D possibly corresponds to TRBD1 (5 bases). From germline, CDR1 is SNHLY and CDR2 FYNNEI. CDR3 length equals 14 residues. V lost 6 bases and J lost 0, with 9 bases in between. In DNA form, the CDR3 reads TGTGCCAGCAGCTCAGGGTACTCTGGAAACACCATATATTTT. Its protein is CASSSGYSGNTIYF. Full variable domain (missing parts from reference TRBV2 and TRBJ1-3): EPEVTQTPSHQVTQMGQEVILRCVPISNHLYFYWYRQILGQKVEFLVSFYNNEISEKSEIFDDQFSVERPDGSNFTLKIRSTKLEDSAMYFCASSSGYSGNTIYFGEGSWLTVV.